The 30 T cell receptor beta chains below were found in one sample sequenced in a study of graft-versus-host responses after intestinal transplantation. Their antigens remain unidentified. The table came from immunoSEQ multiplex PCR; TCRdb's copy has only in-frame clones and leaves some out. The sample yields 85,000 to 90,000 clones, roughly four fifths seen once. Sequences were derived from unstimulated CD8+ T cells sorted from spleen or lymph node cells, sampled before intestinal transplant. All receptors come from a human donor who received an intestinal transplant.

V usage is TRBV6-6 and J usage is TRBJ2-1; D gene uncertain. The CDR3 covers 15 residues. CDR1 and CDR2 from the germline V gene are MNHNY and SVGAGI (reference sequence). Trimming removed 6 bases from V and 4 bases from J, with 16 bases in between. CDR3 region: CASSRVSEAYNEQFF. The CDR3, as DNA: TGTGCCAGCAGCCGGGTGTCTGAGGCGTACAATGAGCAGTTCTTC.

This clone was seen just once. CDR3 in DNA: TGTGCCAGCCAGACAACCACCGGGGAGCTGTTTTTT. It encodes CASQTTTGELFF. J is TRBJ2-2 and V is TRBV5-4; D not resolved. V was shortened by 7 bases and J by 4 bases, with 8 bases between the two germline ends. Germline V gene lookup returns CDR1 SGHNT and CDR2 YYREEE (reference sequence). The CDR3 loop spans 12 amino acids.

V gene TRBV10-2 combines with J gene TRBJ2-7, with unresolved D. The V end lost 4 bases, the J end lost 6 bases, and 4 bases lay between the germline ends. This CDR3 has 10 residues. From germline, CDR1 is WSHSY and CDR2 SAAADI. CDR3 in DNA: TGCGCCAGCAGTGGGGGCGAGCAGTACTTC. Its translation: CASSGGEQYF.

The rearrangement uses TRBV6-5 and TRBJ2-1; 12 bases align to TRBD2. This CDR3 region has 15 residues. The V gene end was trimmed by 7 bases and the J gene end by 4 bases; junction bases not matched to a gene: 5. Germline V gene sequence: CDR1 MNHEY, CDR2 SVGAGI. The CDR3 loop is CASTKTSGSYNEQFF. The CDR3 bases are TGTGCCAGCACCAAGACTAGCGGGAGTTACAATGAGCAGTTCTTC.

V gene TRBV6-5 combines with J gene TRBJ2-3, with a weak D call TRBD1 (5 bases). Trimming removed 0 bases from V and 4 bases from J, with 14 bases in between. This CDR3 is built from 16 residues. Per the germline V gene, CDR1 is MNHEY and CDR2 is SVGAGI. The CDR3 DNA sequence: TGTGCCAGCAGTTACTCGATGGGGCTTGGGGCAGATACGCAGTATTTT. Translating it yields CASSYSMGLGADTQYF.

The rearrangement joins TRBV10-1 to TRBJ2-2; D is unclear. The CDR3 is 16 residues long. The V and J ends lost 3 bases and 3 bases respectively, with 14 bases between them. From germline, CDR1 is WNHNN and CDR2 SYGVQD (reference sequence). The CDR3 bases are TGCGCCAGCAGTGAAGACCCAGGTTGGTACACCGGGGAGCTGTTTTTT. This gives the protein CASSEDPGWYTGELFF.

V is TRBV11-1 and J is TRBJ2-1, with 10 bases matching TRBD2. CDR1 is SGHAT and CDR2 is FQDESV in the germline V gene (reference sequence). V was clipped by 5 bases and J by 4 bases; unmatched bases: 11. The CDR3 length is 17 residues. CDR3 DNA sequence: TGTGCCAGCAGCCCGGGGGTGCTAGCGGGGGAGTACAATGAGCAGTTCTTC. As protein: CASSPGVLAGEYNEQFF.

This clone was counted only a few times. The chain joins TRBV13 to TRBJ1-6; D ambiguous. CDR3 size: 12 residues. The germline V gene encodes CDR1 PRHDT and CDR2 FYEKMQ (reference sequence). V gave up 5 bases and J gave up 3 bases, with 2 bases separating them. The CDR3 loop reads CASSLYNSPLHF. CDR3 DNA: TGTGCCAGCAGCCTCTATAATTCACCCCTCCACTTT. The full variable domain, completed using reference TRBV13 and TRBJ1-6, is AAGVIQSPRHLIKEKRETATLKCYPIPRHDTVYWYQQGPGQDPQFLISFYEKMQSDKGSIPDRFSAQQFSDYHSELNMSSLELGDSALYFCASSLYNSPLHFGNGTRLTVT.

This clone has only a few counts. The CDR3, as DNA: TGTGCCAGCAGTTACTCGGGGGACAGTCGACCCTACGAGCAGTACTTC. This sequence encodes CASSYSGDSRPYEQYF. V and J are TRBV6-5 and TRBJ2-7; 7 nucleotides align to TRBD1. CDR1 is MNHEY and CDR2 is SVGAGI in the germline V gene. After removal of 0 bases from V and 2 bases from J, the junction contained 7 bases not matched to a gene. The CDR3 contains 16 residues.

The chain employs TRBV6-5 and TRBJ2-7; unclear D gene. The germline gives CDR1 MNHEY, CDR2 SVGAGI. V lost 1 base and J 2 bases, leaving 9 bases between the germline ends. CDR3 length: 14 amino acids. The CDR3 DNA reads as TGTGCCAGCAGTTACTATTCTGGAACCTACGAGCAGTACTTC. Amino acids: CASSYYSGTYEQYF.

This clone turned up a few times. J is TRBJ2-5 and V is TRBV30; D uncertain. Trimming took off 0 bases at V and 2 bases at J, with 4 bases between the two ends. In germline, CDR1 is GTSNPN, CDR2 SVGIG (reference sequence). This CDR3 comprises 12 residues. The CDR3 nucleotides read TGTGCCTGGAGTGTACGGCAAGAGACCCAGTACTTC. Its protein is CAWSVRQETQYF.

The gene calls are TRBV4-1 and TRBJ2-7, with D possibly matching TRBD1 (6 bases). V was trimmed by 1 base and J by 7 bases, leaving 20 bases between them. Germline V gene sequence: CDR1 MGHRA, CDR2 YSYEKL. The CDR3 is 16 amino acids. CDR3 nucleotides: TGCGCCAGCAGCCAAGTTTTTCGGGTCAGGGGAGCTGAGCAGTACTTC. Its translation is CASSQVFRVRGAEQYF.

The rearrangement joins TRBV10-3 to TRBJ1-2; no clear D. Germline-derived CDR1 and CDR2 are ENHRY and SYGVKD. The V and J ends lost 3 bases and 0 bases respectively, with 20 bases between them. The CDR3 is made up of 18 amino acids. DNA of the CDR3: TGTGCCATCAGTGAAGGTCGTTGGAGGTTACAAGCTAACTATGGCTACACCTTC. Its translation is CAISEGRWRLQANYGYTF.

This clone was observed a few times. The chain uses TRBV28 and TRBJ2-7; perhaps TRBD2 as D (6 bases). CDR1 and CDR2 from the germline V gene are MDHEN and SYDVKM. The CDR3 is 14 residues long. The V gene lost 2 bases and the J gene lost 6 bases, with 14 bases spanning the gap. The DNA of the CDR3 is TGTGCCAGCAGTTTACCCAGGCAGGGAGGCGAGCAGTACTTC. It translates to CASSLPRQGGEQYF.

CDR3 sequence (DNA): TGTGCCAGCAGTGCGAGGGCCTCCTACAATGAGCAGTTCTTC. This codes for CASSARASYNEQFF. The chain carries TRBV25-1 and TRBJ2-1; a possible D gene is TRBD2 (5 bases). The V end lost 4 bases, the J end lost 0 bases, and 7 bases lay between the germline ends. Per the germline V gene, CDR1 is MGHDK and CDR2 is SYGVNS. The CDR3 has 14 residues.

The chain links TRBV28 to TRBJ2-7; D uncertain. Trimming took off 3 bases at V and 0 bases at J, with 12 bases between the two ends. The CDR3 loop spans 15 amino acids. The V gene's germline CDR1 is MDHEN and CDR2 SYDVKM. DNA for the CDR3: TGTGCCAGCAGTTTCGGACGGCGTAGCTCCTACGAGCAGTACTTC. It yields the protein CASSFGRRSSYEQYF.

The genes are TRBV7-9 and TRBJ2-7; 10 nucleotides line up with TRBD2. The germline V gene encodes CDR1 SEHNR and CDR2 FQNEAQ (reference sequence). The V segment lost 5 bases and the J segment 6 bases; nucleotides outside the gene matches: 19. This CDR3 is 18 amino acids long. The CDR3 coding sequence is TGTGCCAGCAGCCCCACCCCCGAAGATAGCGGGGGGACTGTCGAGCAGTACTTC. It encodes CASSPTPEDSGGTVEQYF.

The chain has TRBV6-5 and TRBJ2-1; 9 bases map to TRBD1. The J segment lost 2 bases and the V segment lost 2 bases, leaving 4 bases of the junction unmatched. Germline assignment: CDR1 MNHEY and CDR2 SVGAGI. This CDR3 is built from 16 residues. CDR3 sequence (DNA): TGTGCCAGCAGTTACCCGCGACAGGGGGCCTACAATGAGCAGTTCTTC. Protein: CASSYPRQGAYNEQFF.

This clone has just a few counts. The chain has TRBV6-1 and TRBJ2-3; D possibly corresponds to TRBD1 (7 bases). Deletions cut 1 base from V and 3 bases from J, with 14 bases between. This CDR3 has 16 residues. Germline CDR1 and CDR2: MNHNS and SASEGT. The CDR3 here is CASSEGRRGLTDTQYF. Here the CDR3 DNA reads TGTGCCAGCAGTGAAGGGAGGAGGGGGCTAACAGATACGCAGTATTTT.

This chain joins TRBV10-1 and TRBJ2-3, with D unresolved. CDR3 length: 12 amino acids. The germline V and J ends were trimmed by 3 bases and 3 bases, with 4 bases remaining between them. Germline CDR1 WNHNN, CDR2 SYGVQD (reference sequence). In nucleotides, the CDR3 is TGCGCCAGCAGTGAAGGGACAGATACGCAGTATTTT. Protein product: CASSEGTDTQYF.

The rearrangement links TRBV11-2 to TRBJ2-5; TRBD2 matches 16 bases. The CDR3 extends over 18 amino acids. Germline lookup yields CDR1 SGHAT and CDR2 FQNNGV. J lost 4 bases, V lost 5 bases, and 10 bases had no gene match. CDR3 loop: CASSPKGLAGGGGETQYF. The CDR3 DNA follows: TGTGCCAGCAGCCCCAAGGGACTAGCGGGAGGGGGTGGAGAGACCCAGTACTTC.

V usage is TRBV4-2 and J usage is TRBJ2-2; 11 bases line up with TRBD2. This CDR3 spans 15 amino acids. The germline gives CDR1 LGHNA, CDR2 YNFKEQ. V was clipped by 2 bases and J by 4 bases; unmatched bases: 0. The CDR3 loop is CASSQLAGGTGELFF. The CDR3 region has the DNA TGTGCCAGCAGCCAACTAGCGGGGGGCACCGGGGAGCTGTTTTTT.

This chain connects TRBV7-9 to TRBJ1-4; 7 nucleotides align to TRBD1. Trimming took 4 bases from V and 0 from J; bases not matched to a gene: 5. This CDR3 has 16 amino acids. CDR1 and CDR2 from the germline V gene are SEHNR and FQNEAQ (reference sequence). The CDR3: CASSWGQFATNEKLFF. DNA for the CDR3: TGTGCCAGCAGCTGGGGACAGTTTGCAACTAATGAAAAACTGTTTTTT.

This clone was counted only a few times. Other DNA sequences in the sample encode the same CDR3. The CDR3 sequence is CASSYSGQNYEQYF. CDR3 bases: TGTGCCAGCAGTTACTCGGGACAGAACTACGAGCAGTACTTC. The chain has TRBV6-5 and TRBJ2-7; 7 bases agree with TRBD1. The germline gives CDR1 MNHEY, CDR2 SVGAGI. The CDR3 sequence is 14 residues long. Trimming at V came to 0 bases and at J to 3 bases, leaving 2 bases not matched to a gene.

CDR3 nucleotide sequence: TGCGCCAGCAGCCAAGCGACCACAGGGGGCCTGCCCCAGCATTTT. Translated: CASSQATTGGLPQHF. The chain couples TRBV4-1 to TRBJ1-5, with 9 bases that match TRBD1. Germline V gene sequence: CDR1 MGHRA, CDR2 YSYEKL. This CDR3 has 15 amino acids. V trimming: 1 base; J trimming: 9 bases; junction bases outside the gene matches: 7.

The chain uses TRBV29-1 and TRBJ2-2; D ambiguous. CDR3 length equals 11 residues. Trimming removed 7 bases from V and 8 bases from J, with 11 bases in between. Germline V gives CDR1 SQVTM, CDR2 ANQGSEA. Here the CDR3 reads CSGDMGGELFF. CDR3 in DNA: TGCAGCGGTGACATGGGGGGGGAGCTGTTTTTT.

The chain has TRBV28 and TRBJ2-1, with TRBD1 matching over 7 bases. The germline gives CDR1 MDHEN, CDR2 SYDVKM. The CDR3 runs 14 residues. V shed 2 bases, J shed 8 bases, and the junction held 6 bases outside the gene matches. The CDR3 sequence: CASSLTQGRDEQFF. The CDR3 DNA follows: TGTGCCAGCAGTTTAACACAGGGGCGCGATGAGCAGTTCTTC.

This clone was observed once. The genes are TRBV28 and TRBJ1-1; TRBD1 matches 7 bases. Germline CDR1 is MDHEN and CDR2 is SYDVKM. This CDR3 is built from 14 residues. V shed 2 bases, J shed 0 bases, and the junction held 0 bases outside the gene matches. CDR3 amino acids: CASSLRGLNTEAFF. DNA of the CDR3: TGTGCCAGCAGTTTAAGGGGGCTGAACACTGAAGCTTTCTTT.

The V call is TRBV6-6, the J call TRBJ1-2; no clear D gene. CDR1 is MNHNY, CDR2 SVGAGI, per germline (reference sequence). The CDR3 length is 14 residues. The V gene lost 2 bases and the J gene lost 4 bases, with 11 bases spanning the gap. The CDR3 DNA reads as TGTGCCAGCAGTTACATGGGTATATCCTATGGCTACACCTTC. This translates into CASSYMGISYGYTF.

The CDR3 reads CATSRDRGGSPLHF. For the CDR3, the DNA is TGTGCCACCAGCAGAGATCGTGGGGGATCACCCCTCCACTTT. The chain recombines TRBV15 with TRBJ1-6; D possibly corresponds to TRBD1 (5 bases). The CDR3 covers 14 residues. V lost 0 bases and J 10 bases, leaving 10 bases between the germline ends. Looked up from germline, CDR1 is LNHNV and CDR2 is YYDKDF (reference sequence).